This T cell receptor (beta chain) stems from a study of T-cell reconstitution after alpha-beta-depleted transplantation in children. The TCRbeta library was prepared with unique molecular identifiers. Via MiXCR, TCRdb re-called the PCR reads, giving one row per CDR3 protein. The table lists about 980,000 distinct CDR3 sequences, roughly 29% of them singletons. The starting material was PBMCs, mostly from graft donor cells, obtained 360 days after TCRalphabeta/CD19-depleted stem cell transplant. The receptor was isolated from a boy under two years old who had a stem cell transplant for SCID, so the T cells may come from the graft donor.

CDR3: CSARFLDRTNEKLFF. The CDR3 nucleotides are TGCAGTGCGCGCTTTTTGGACAGGACTAATGAAAAACTGTTTTTT. The chain carries TRBV20-1 and TRBJ1-4; TRBD1 aligns across 7 bases. The CDR3 loop spans 15 amino acids. J gave up 2 bases and V 6 bases, and 9 bases lay outside the gene matches. Germline lookup yields CDR1 DFQATT and CDR2 SNEGSKA (reference sequence).